One sample yielded the 32 T cell receptor beta chains listed below, sequenced in a study of T cell repertoires in cytomegalovirus infection. TCRdb re-called the reads through MiXCR, storing one row per CDR3 protein. The sample consists of 150,000 to 200,000 distinct CDR3 sequences, about a sixth of them appearing once. Material: CD8+ T cells from PBMCs. All receptors come from a human donor in good health (CMV status not recorded). Some clones in this sample may be carry-over from other donors' samples.

The V gene is TRBV20-1, the J gene TRBJ2-7; D unresolved. The CDR3 contains 14 residues. CDR1 is DFQATT and CDR2 is SNEGSKA in the germline V gene (reference sequence). V was cut by 4 bases and J by 3 bases, with 16 bases left in between. The CDR3 sequence is CSATPLDLSYEQYF. For the CDR3, the DNA is TGCAGTGCTACCCCGCTAGACTTAAGCTACGAGCAGTACTTC.

There are a few counts of this clonotype. The V gene is TRBV6-1, the J gene TRBJ2-1; D ambiguous. This CDR3 has 13 amino acids. The V and J ends lost 7 bases and 4 bases respectively, with 11 bases between them. In germline, CDR1 is MNHNS, CDR2 SASEGT. The CDR3 DNA follows: TGTGCCAGCAATCCGGACGGGTACAATGAGCAGTTCTTC. Encoded protein: CASNPDGYNEQFF.

This clonotype was counted a few times. The chain combines TRBV2 with TRBJ2-3; D call uncertain. In germline, CDR1 is SNHLY, CDR2 FYNNEI. The ends were cut back, 4 bases at V and 0 bases at J, with 11 bases in the middle. This CDR3 contains 15 residues. The CDR3 coding sequence is TGTGCCAGCAGTGGAAGGACGATTAGCACAGATACGCAGTATTTT. It translates to CASSGRTISTDTQYF.

V usage is TRBV2 and J usage is TRBJ1-5; D gene unclear. The germline gives CDR1 SNHLY, CDR2 FYNNEI. The CDR3 runs to 14 residues. Trimming cost V 4 bases and J 5 bases, with 12 bases left between them. DNA of the CDR3: TGTGCCAGCAGTGGTGTGGAAAGGGATCAGCCCCAGCATTTT. It yields the protein CASSGVERDQPQHF.

This clonotype occurred a few times. J is TRBJ2-1 and V is TRBV6-6; TRBD1 agrees at 10 bases. Per the germline V gene, CDR1 is MNHNY and CDR2 is SVGAGI (reference sequence). Losses at the gene ends were 6 bases for V and 5 bases for J; bases not matched to a gene: 4. The CDR3 covers 14 residues. CDR3 loop: CASRWDRGDNEQFF. For the CDR3, the DNA is TGTGCCAGCAGATGGGACAGGGGAGACAATGAGCAGTTCTTC.

The chain uses TRBV27 and TRBJ2-1; D is unclear. With 3 bases removed from V and 4 bases from J, the gap between germline ends came to 7 bases. Germline V gene data show CDR1 as MNHEY and CDR2 as SMNVEV (reference sequence). The CDR3 loop spans 13 amino acids. The CDR3 nucleotides read TGTGCCAGCAGTTTTTCCGGGTACAATGAGCAGTTCTTC. This sequence encodes CASSFSGYNEQFF.

The chain uses TRBV27 and TRBJ2-1, with 9 bases fitting TRBD2. Germline-derived CDR1 and CDR2 are MNHEY and SMNVEV (reference sequence). Trimming cost V 1 base and J 4 bases; bases outside gene matches: 8. The CDR3 has 17 amino acids. CDR3 amino acids: CASSLWVLAGTYNEQFF. The CDR3 DNA sequence: TGTGCCAGCAGTTTATGGGTCCTAGCGGGGACATACAATGAGCAGTTCTTC.

This clonotype was detected a few times. The rearrangement joins TRBV7-8 to TRBJ2-1, with 10 positions matching TRBD1. V shed 8 bases and J 9 bases; nucleotides not matched to a gene: 10. Germline V CDR1 and CDR2: SGHVS, FQNEAQ. This CDR3 contains 14 residues. CDR3 sequence: CASLRQGAIAEQFF. DNA of the CDR3: TGTGCCAGCCTCCGACAGGGGGCGATAGCTGAGCAGTTCTTC.

Worth noting for this clonotype: Germline and junction disagree at one end, which may indicate a read error. V and J are TRBV27 and TRBJ1-6; no reliable D call. From germline, CDR1 is MNHEY and CDR2 SMNVEV (reference sequence). The CDR3 has 14 residues. Here the CDR3 reads CASSFSKSNSPLHF. The CDR3 DNA follows: TGTGCCAGCAGTTTTTCTAAATCCAATTCGCCCCTCCACTTT.

This clonotype has a handful of counts. This chain connects TRBV10-3 to TRBJ1-5; 10 bases fit TRBD1. CDR3 length equals 17 residues. V lost 3 bases to trimming and J lost 2 bases; unmatched junction nucleotides: 7. CDR1 ENHRY and CDR2 SYGVKD come from the germline V gene. CDR3 sequence: CAISDPTGGFGNQPQHF. The CDR3 region has the DNA TGTGCCATCAGTGATCCGACAGGGGGCTTTGGCAATCAGCCCCAGCATTTT.

CDR3 sequence (DNA): TGTGCCAGCAGTTTAGCTGGGGCCTTGGGAGGAACGCAGTATTTT. As protein: CASSLAGALGGTQYF. The chain recombines TRBV12-3 or TRBV12-4 with TRBJ2-3, with a tentative D call TRBD2 (6 bases). The CDR3 totals 15 residues. V lost 0 bases to trimming and J lost 9 bases, with 16 bases between them.

This clonotype appeared a few times. V and J are TRBV7-9 and TRBJ1-2, with D uncertain. The CDR3 covers 12 residues. Per the germline V gene, CDR1 is SEHNR and CDR2 is FQNEAQ (reference sequence). Trimming took off 5 bases at V and 6 bases at J, with 10 bases between the two ends. The CDR3 bases are TGTGCCAGCAGCAGATTCAGAGATGGCTACACCTTC. It translates to CASSRFRDGYTF.

This clonotype appeared a few times. V is TRBV28 and J is TRBJ1-2, with no clear D. The CDR3 is made up of 14 amino acids. V was pared by 2 bases and J by 0 bases, with 7 bases between. Germline V gives CDR1 MDHEN, CDR2 SYDVKM. CDR3 loop: CASSLEWANYGYTF. CDR3 bases: TGTGCCAGCAGTTTAGAATGGGCTAACTATGGCTACACCTTC.

In its sample, this clonotype was seen a few times. V usage is TRBV12-3 or TRBV12-4 and J usage is TRBJ1-5, with TRBD1 matching 8 bases. The V gene end was trimmed by 7 bases and the J gene end by 2 bases; junction bases not matched to a gene: 4. The CDR3 is made up of 14 amino acids. The CDR3 is CASTPTGGNQPQHF. DNA of the CDR3: TGTGCCAGCACCCCGACAGGGGGCAATCAGCCCCAGCATTTT.

This clonotype was observed a handful of times. The chain combines TRBV12-3 or TRBV12-4 with TRBJ1-2, with D perhaps matching TRBD1 (5 bases). V lost 1 base to trimming and J lost 6 bases, with 12 bases between them. The CDR3 sequence is 14 residues long. CDR3 in amino acids: CASSLEGHEDGYTF. CDR3 sequence (DNA): TGTGCCAGCAGTTTAGAGGGGCATGAGGATGGCTACACCTTC.

The gene calls are TRBV4-1 and TRBJ2-1; TRBD2 matches at 8 bases. The germline gives CDR1 MGHRA, CDR2 YSYEKL. The CDR3 runs to 15 residues. V shed 6 bases, J shed 0 bases, and the junction held 4 bases outside the gene matches. In nucleotides, the CDR3 is TGCGCCAGCAGGGTTACTAGCGGCTCCTACAATGAGCAGTTCTTC. Translated: CASRVTSGSYNEQFF.

This chain connects TRBV6-6 to TRBJ1-2; D gene ambiguous. Trimming took 10 bases from V and 6 from J, leaving 18 bases between them. Germline loops: CDR1 MNHNY, CDR2 SVGAGI (reference sequence). CDR3 length equals 13 residues. The CDR3 sequence is CATRPPLWDGYTF. The CDR3 bases are TGTGCCACCCGTCCGCCCCTATGGGATGGCTACACCTTC.

The chain couples TRBV12-3 or TRBV12-4 to TRBJ2-1; TRBD1 aligns across 12 bases. The CDR3 runs 18 residues. The J segment lost 1 base and the V segment lost 4 bases, leaving 8 bases of the junction unmatched. CDR3 sequence: CASSSGGTGGISYNEQFF. The CDR3 region has the DNA TGTGCCAGCAGTTCGGGCGGGACAGGGGGCATATCCTACAATGAGCAGTTCTTC.

There are a few counts of this clonotype. The chain joins TRBV14 to TRBJ1-4; D call uncertain. With 6 bases removed from V and 5 bases from J, the gap between germline ends came to 7 bases. CDR3 length equals 12 residues. From germline, CDR1 is SGHDN and CDR2 FVKESK. In DNA, the CDR3 is TGTGCCAGCAGGGGCCCAAATGAAAAACTGTTTTTT. It translates to CASRGPNEKLFF.

The chain links TRBV2 to TRBJ1-5, with 9 bases matching TRBD1. This CDR3 is built from 14 residues. CDR1 is SNHLY and CDR2 is FYNNEI in the germline V gene. The V gene end was trimmed by 1 base and the J gene end by 5 bases; junction bases not matched to a gene: 0. Here the CDR3 reads CASSEGQGDQPQHF. CDR3 bases: TGTGCCAGCAGTGAAGGACAGGGGGATCAGCCCCAGCATTTT.

This clonotype was picked up a small number of times. The V gene is TRBV6-1, the J gene TRBJ2-3; D remains unclear. V was trimmed by 2 bases and J by 2 bases, leaving 8 bases between them. The CDR3 extends over 14 amino acids. In germline, CDR1 is MNHNS, CDR2 SASEGT. The CDR3 spells CASSELGDTDTQYF. CDR3 nucleotide sequence: TGTGCCAGCAGTGAATTAGGAGACACAGATACGCAGTATTTT.

This clonotype was found a few times. This CDR3 reads CSAPGLAGVSTDTQYF. As DNA, the CDR3 is TGCAGTGCCCCGGGACTAGCGGGGGTTAGCACAGATACGCAGTATTTT. The chain uses TRBV20-1 and TRBJ2-3; 14 bases fit TRBD2. With 6 bases clipped from V and 0 bases from J, the junction kept 5 bases outside the gene matches. Germline-derived CDR1 and CDR2 are DFQATT and SNEGSKA (reference sequence). The CDR3 runs to 16 residues.

There are a few counts of this clonotype. The rearrangement links TRBV6-1 to TRBJ2-7, with unresolved D. V was cut by 5 bases and J by 12 bases, with 17 bases left in between. The CDR3 covers 12 residues. CDR1 is MNHNS and CDR2 is SASEGT in the germline V gene. CDR3 protein: CASSYSGIRWYF. The CDR3 DNA follows: TGTGCCAGCAGTTACTCTGGGATCCGATGGTACTTC.

This clonotype was seen at least ten times. This chain links TRBV14 with TRBJ2-2; TRBD1 matches at 10 bases. Germline values: CDR1 SGHDN, CDR2 FVKESK. V lost 2 bases, J lost 4 bases, and 7 bases stayed unmatched. This CDR3 has 17 residues. The CDR3, as DNA: TGTGCCAGCAGCCAACTGACAGGGGGCGAGGTCACCGGGGAGCTGTTTTTT. Its protein is CASSQLTGGEVTGELFF.

This chain connects TRBV20-1 to TRBJ2-6; 7 bases fit TRBD1. This CDR3 is built from 18 residues. The ends lost 5 bases at V and 0 bases at J; junction bases unmatched: 13. From germline, CDR1 is DFQATT and CDR2 SNEGSKA (reference sequence). The CDR3 region is CSAPHRTGGDSGANVLTF. The CDR3 DNA reads as TGCAGTGCTCCCCACCGGACAGGCGGTGACTCTGGGGCCAACGTCCTGACTTTC.

The genes are TRBV28 and TRBJ2-7, with TRBD1 matching over 7 bases. This CDR3 contains 15 residues. The V gene end was trimmed by 2 bases and the J gene end by 0 bases; junction bases not matched to a gene: 4. Germline V gives CDR1 MDHEN, CDR2 SYDVKM. The CDR3 DNA sequence: TGTGCCAGCAGTTTACAAAGGGACAGCTCCTACGAGCAGTACTTC. Residues: CASSLQRDSSYEQYF. Full variable domain (remainder filled in from reference TRBV28 and TRBJ2-7): DVKVTQSSRYLVKRTGEKVFLECVQDMDHENMFWYRQDPGLGLRLIYFSYDVKMKEKGDIPEGYSVSREKKERFSLILESASTNQTSMYLCASSLQRDSSYEQYFGPGTRLTVT.

This clonotype was seen many times. The V call is TRBV7-2, the J call TRBJ1-2; maybe TRBD1 (6 bases). V lost 5 bases to trimming and J lost 10 bases, with 17 bases between them. This CDR3 contains 13 residues. Germline CDR1 reads SGHTA; CDR2 reads FQGNSA. CDR3 nucleotides: TGTGCCAGCAGCAACAGGGACCTCAAAATCTACACCTTC. Its protein product is CASSNRDLKIYTF.

This clonotype was found a few times. V gene TRBV12-3 or TRBV12-4 combines with J gene TRBJ2-7, with TRBD2 matching over 8 bases. V dropped 9 bases and J dropped 0; count of bases not matched to a gene: 10. This CDR3 has 15 residues. For the CDR3, the DNA is TGTGCCAGTACGTACGGGGGGGTGAGCTCCTACGAGCAGTACTTC. This sequence encodes CASTYGGVSSYEQYF.

The J gene is TRBJ1-2, the V gene TRBV12-3 or TRBV12-4; D is perhaps TRBD1 (6 bases). CDR3 length equals 15 residues. The germline V and J ends were trimmed by 5 bases and 2 bases, with 15 bases remaining between them. The CDR3 is CASSDPGAGNYGYTF. The CDR3 coding sequence is TGTGCCAGCAGTGACCCGGGGGCTGGGAACTATGGCTACACCTTC.

This rearrangement joins TRBV5-6 to TRBJ2-1; 13 positions agree with TRBD2. CDR1 and CDR2 (germline): SGHDT, YYEEEE. The CDR3 is 18 residues long. The junction had 13 bases not matched to a gene; V was cut back by 3 bases and J by 7 bases. CDR3 loop: CASSSVPTSGGPGNEQFF. DNA for the CDR3: TGTGCCAGCAGCTCCGTCCCGACTAGCGGGGGGCCAGGGAATGAGCAGTTCTTC.

Only a few counts were recorded for this clonotype. The chain employs TRBV27 and TRBJ1-5; D may be TRBD1 (6 bases). Germline CDR1 MNHEY, CDR2 SMNVEV (reference sequence). Trimming took off 5 bases at V and 0 bases at J, with 11 bases between the two ends. The CDR3 is 15 residues long. The CDR3 loop is CASSLRGDSNQPQHF. The CDR3 DNA is TGTGCCAGCAGTCTCAGGGGCGATAGCAATCAGCCCCAGCATTTT.

In this sample, this clonotype turned up a few times. The chain combines TRBV7-2 with TRBJ1-2; TRBD1 matches 8 bases. The CDR3 totals 15 residues. CDR1 and CDR2 (germline): SGHTA, FQGNSA. V trimming: 5 bases; J trimming: 3 bases; junction bases outside the gene matches: 8. CDR3 loop: CASSTGQGDYYGYTF. The CDR3 DNA reads TGTGCCAGCAGCACTGGACAGGGAGACTACTATGGCTACACCTTC.